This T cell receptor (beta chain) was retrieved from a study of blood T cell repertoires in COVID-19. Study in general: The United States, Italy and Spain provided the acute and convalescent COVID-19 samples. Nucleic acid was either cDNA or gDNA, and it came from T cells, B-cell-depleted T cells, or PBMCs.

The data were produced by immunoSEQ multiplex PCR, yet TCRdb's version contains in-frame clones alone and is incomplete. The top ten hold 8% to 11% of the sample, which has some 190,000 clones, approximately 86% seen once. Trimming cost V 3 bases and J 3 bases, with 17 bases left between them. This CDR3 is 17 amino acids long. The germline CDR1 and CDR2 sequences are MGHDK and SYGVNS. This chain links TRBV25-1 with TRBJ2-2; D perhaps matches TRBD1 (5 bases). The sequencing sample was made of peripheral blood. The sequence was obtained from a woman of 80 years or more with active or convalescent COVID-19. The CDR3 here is CASSDGQGQSYTGELFF. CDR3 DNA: TGTGCCAGCAGTGATGGTCAGGGTCAGTCCTACACCGGGGAGCTGTTTTTT.